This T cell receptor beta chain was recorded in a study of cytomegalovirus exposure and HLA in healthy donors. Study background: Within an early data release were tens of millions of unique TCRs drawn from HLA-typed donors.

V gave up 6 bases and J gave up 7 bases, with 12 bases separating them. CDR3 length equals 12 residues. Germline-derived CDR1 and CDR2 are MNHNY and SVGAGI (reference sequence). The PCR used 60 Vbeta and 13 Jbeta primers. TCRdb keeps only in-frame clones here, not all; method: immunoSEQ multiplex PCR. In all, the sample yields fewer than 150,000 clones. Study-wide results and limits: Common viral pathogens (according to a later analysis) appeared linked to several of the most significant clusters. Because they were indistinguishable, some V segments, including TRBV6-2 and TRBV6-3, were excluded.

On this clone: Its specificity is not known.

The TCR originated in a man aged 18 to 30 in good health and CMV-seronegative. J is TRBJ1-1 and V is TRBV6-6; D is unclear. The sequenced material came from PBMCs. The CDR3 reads CASSLIGSEAFF. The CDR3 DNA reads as TGTGCCAGCAGCCTAATTGGGAGTGAAGCTTTCTTT.